Following are 3 T cell receptor beta chains from one sample sequenced in a study of blood T cells in healthy people across ages. It was with a sample-barcoded 5' primer and a J-beta primer mix that a second PCR of about 6 to 12 cycles was run. A single record per CDR3 protein comes from TCRdb applying MiXCR to the 5' RACE reads. The repertoire holds over 1,300,000 distinct CDR3 sequences, with 59% as singletons. The material sequenced was blood. The receptors stem from a young man in good health.

This chain joins TRBV2 and TRBJ2-1; D remains ambiguous. V was shortened by 7 bases and J by 9 bases, with 19 bases between the two germline ends. CDR1 and CDR2 (germline): SNHLY, FYNNEI. This CDR3 contains 14 residues. The CDR3 coding sequence is TGTGCCAGCAAGGACGTCGCCCCCTTTGGTGAGCAGTTCTTC. Protein sequence: CASKDVAPFGEQFF. The complete variable domain, with remaining parts taken from reference TRBV2 and TRBJ2-1, reads EPEVTQTPSHQVTQMGQEVILRCVPISNHLYFYWYRQILGQKVEFLVSFYNNEISEKSEIFDDQFSVERPDGSNFTLKIRSTKLEDSAMYFCASKDVAPFGEQFFGPGTRLTVL.

The chain combines TRBV27 with TRBJ2-4; D is possibly TRBD2 (5 bases). The CDR3 runs 14 residues. Germline assignment: CDR1 MNHEY and CDR2 SMNVEV (reference sequence). The V and J ends lost 5 bases and 10 bases respectively, with 18 bases between them. CDR3 DNA sequence: TGTGCCAGCAGTGTAGACGAGGGAGCTGATATTCAGTACTTC. Protein product: CASSVDEGADIQYF.

The chain employs TRBV12-3 or TRBV12-4 and TRBJ1-3; the D gene is possibly TRBD1 (6 bases). CDR3 length: 13 amino acids. V was clipped by 8 bases and J by 2 bases, with 10 bases between them. The CDR3 is CASDRSAGNTIYF. Here the CDR3 DNA reads TGTGCCAGCGACAGGTCGGCTGGAAACACCATATATTTT.